This T cell receptor (beta chain) came from a study of blood T cell repertoires in COVID-19. Study overall: The cDNA or gDNA used as material had been derived from T cells, B-cell-depleted T cells, or PBMCs.

Authors' analysis steps: It was from reference gene primer amplification that nucleated cell counts were estimated. Only in-frame clones appear in the TCRdb table, and some are missing; sequencing was by immunoSEQ multiplex PCR. The V and J calls and clone size were taken over from that table, and D and trimming were inferred from the DNA. The sample holds 60,000 to 90,000 clones, roughly 82% seen once. The CDR3 is made up of 15 amino acids. Germline loops: CDR1 MNHEY, CDR2 SVGAGI. V gave up 5 bases and J gave up 6 bases, with 19 bases separating them. The chain is built from TRBV6-5 and TRBJ1-1; no firm D call. The TCR comes from a woman in her forties or fifties with acute or convalescent COVID-19. Material for sequencing was peripheral blood. The DNA of the CDR3 is TGTGCCAGCAGTAGTCTCCTGCTTACATTACCTGAAGCTTTCTTT. Its translation is CASSSLLLTLPEAFF.